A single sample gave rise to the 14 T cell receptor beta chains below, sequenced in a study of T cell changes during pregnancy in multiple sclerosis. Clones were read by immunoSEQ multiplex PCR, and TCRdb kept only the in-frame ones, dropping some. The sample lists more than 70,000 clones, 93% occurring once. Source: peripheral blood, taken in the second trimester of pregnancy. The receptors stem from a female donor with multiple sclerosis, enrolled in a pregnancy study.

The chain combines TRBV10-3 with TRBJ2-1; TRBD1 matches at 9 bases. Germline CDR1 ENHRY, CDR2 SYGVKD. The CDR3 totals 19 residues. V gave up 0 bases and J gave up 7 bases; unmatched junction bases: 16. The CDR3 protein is CAISESTGGYRSLTNEQFF. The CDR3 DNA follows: TGTGCCATCAGTGAGTCGACAGGGGGTTATCGCAGTCTAACAAATGAGCAGTTCTTC.

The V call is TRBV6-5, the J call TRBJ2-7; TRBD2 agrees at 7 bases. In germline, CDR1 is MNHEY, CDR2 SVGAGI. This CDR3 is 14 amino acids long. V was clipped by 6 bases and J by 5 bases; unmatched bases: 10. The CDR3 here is CASSSSGITHEQYF. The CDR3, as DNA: TGTGCCAGCAGCTCCAGCGGGATCACCCACGAGCAGTACTTC.

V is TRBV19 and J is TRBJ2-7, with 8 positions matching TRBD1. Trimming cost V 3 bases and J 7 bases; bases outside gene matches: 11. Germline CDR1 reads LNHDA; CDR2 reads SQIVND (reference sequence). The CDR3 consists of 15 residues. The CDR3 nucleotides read TGTGCCAGTAGTATCCCGGGACAGGAGTCTGAGGAGCAGTACTTC. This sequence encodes CASSIPGQESEEQYF.

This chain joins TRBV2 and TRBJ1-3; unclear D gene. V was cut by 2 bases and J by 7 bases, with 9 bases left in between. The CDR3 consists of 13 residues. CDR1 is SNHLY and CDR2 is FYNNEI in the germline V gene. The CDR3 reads CASSEHLGNTIYF. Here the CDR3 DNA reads TGTGCCAGCAGTGAACATCTCGGGAACACCATATATTTT.

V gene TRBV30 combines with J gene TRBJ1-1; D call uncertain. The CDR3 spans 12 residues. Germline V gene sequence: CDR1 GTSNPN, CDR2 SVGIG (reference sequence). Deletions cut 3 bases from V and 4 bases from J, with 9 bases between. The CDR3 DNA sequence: TGTGCCTGGAGCAGCGATATCACTGAAGCTTTCTTT. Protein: CAWSSDITEAFF.

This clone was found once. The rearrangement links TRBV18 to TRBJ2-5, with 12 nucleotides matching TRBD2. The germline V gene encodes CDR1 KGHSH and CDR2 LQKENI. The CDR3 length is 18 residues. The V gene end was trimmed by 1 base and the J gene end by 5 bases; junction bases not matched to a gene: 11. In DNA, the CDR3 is TGTGCCAGCTCACCACTACCGTTTACTAGCGGGGGGAAGGAGACCCAGTACTTC. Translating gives CASSPLPFTSGGKETQYF. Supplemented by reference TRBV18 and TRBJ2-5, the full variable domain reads NAGVMQNPRHLVRRRGQEARLRCSPMKGHSHVYWYRQLPEEGLKFMVYLQKENIIDESGMPKERFSAEFPKEGPSILRIQQVVRGDSAAYFCASSPLPFTSGGKETQYFGPGTRLLVL.

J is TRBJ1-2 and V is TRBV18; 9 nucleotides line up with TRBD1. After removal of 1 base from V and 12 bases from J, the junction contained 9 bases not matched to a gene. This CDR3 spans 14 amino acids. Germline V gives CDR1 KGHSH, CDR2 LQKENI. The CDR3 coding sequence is TGTGCCAGCTCACCACAGGGACAGGGCTCTAGGAACACCTTC. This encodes CASSPQGQGSRNTF.

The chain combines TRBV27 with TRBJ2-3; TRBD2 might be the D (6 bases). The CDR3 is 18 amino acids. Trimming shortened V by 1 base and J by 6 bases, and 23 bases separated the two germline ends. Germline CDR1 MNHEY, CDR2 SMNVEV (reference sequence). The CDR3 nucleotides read TGTGCCAGCAGTTTATTCCCCCGCCCGTCCTTAGCGGTGGATACGCAGTATTTT. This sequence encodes CASSLFPRPSLAVDTQYF.

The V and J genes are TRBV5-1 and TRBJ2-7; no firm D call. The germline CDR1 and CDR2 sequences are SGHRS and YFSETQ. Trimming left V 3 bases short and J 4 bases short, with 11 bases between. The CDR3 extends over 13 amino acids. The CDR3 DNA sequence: TGCGCCAGCAGCTCCCGATTTAGTTACGAGCAGTACTTC. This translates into CASSSRFSYEQYF.

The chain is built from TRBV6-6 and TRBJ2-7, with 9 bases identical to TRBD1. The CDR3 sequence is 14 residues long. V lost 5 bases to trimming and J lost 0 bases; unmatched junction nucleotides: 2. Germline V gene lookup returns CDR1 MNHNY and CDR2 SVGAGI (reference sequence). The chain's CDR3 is CASSDRGGSYEQYF. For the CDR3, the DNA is TGTGCCAGCAGTGACAGGGGGGGCTCCTACGAGCAGTACTTC.

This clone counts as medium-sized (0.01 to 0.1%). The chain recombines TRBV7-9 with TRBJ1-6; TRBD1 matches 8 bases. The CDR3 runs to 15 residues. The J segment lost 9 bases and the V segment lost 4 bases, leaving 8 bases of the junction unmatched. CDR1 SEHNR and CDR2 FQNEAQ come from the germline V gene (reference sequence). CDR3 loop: CASSSPRTGTSPLHF. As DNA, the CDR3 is TGTGCCAGCAGCTCTCCCCGGACAGGGACTTCACCCCTCCACTTT.

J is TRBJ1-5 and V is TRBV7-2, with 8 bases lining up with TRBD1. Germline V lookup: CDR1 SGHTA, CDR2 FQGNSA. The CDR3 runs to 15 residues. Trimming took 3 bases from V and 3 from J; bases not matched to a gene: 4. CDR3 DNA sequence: TGTGCCAGCAGCTTGGACAGGGCGGTCAATCAGCCCCAGCATTTT. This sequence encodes CASSLDRAVNQPQHF.

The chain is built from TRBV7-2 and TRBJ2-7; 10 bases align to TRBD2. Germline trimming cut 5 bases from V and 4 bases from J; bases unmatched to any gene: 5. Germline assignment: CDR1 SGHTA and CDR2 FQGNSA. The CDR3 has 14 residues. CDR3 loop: CASSALAGVYEQYF. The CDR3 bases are TGTGCCAGCAGCGCCCTAGCGGGGGTGTACGAGCAGTACTTC.

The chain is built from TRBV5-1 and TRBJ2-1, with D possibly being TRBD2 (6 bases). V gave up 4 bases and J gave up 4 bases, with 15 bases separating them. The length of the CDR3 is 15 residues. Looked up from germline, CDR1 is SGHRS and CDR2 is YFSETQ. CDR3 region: CASSTFPGGYNEQFF. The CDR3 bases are TGCGCCAGCAGCACTTTTCCTGGGGGGTACAATGAGCAGTTCTTC.